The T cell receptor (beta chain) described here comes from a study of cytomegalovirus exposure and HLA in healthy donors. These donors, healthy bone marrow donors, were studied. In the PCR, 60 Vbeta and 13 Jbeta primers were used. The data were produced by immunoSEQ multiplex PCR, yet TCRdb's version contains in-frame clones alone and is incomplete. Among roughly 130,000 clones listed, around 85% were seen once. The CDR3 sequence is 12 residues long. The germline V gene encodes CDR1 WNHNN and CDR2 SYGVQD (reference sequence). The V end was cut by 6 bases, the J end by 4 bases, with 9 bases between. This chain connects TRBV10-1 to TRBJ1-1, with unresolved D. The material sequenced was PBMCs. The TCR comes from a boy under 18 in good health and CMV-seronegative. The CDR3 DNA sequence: TGCGCCAGCAGCGCAGAGGGCACTGAAGCTTTCTTT. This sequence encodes CASSAEGTEAFF.